The rows below give T cell receptor beta chains drawn from one sample of a study of blood T cells in healthy people across ages. TCRdb reprocessed the 5' RACE reads with MiXCR, giving one entry per CDR3 protein. The repertoire holds roughly 1,300,000 distinct CDR3 sequences, almost 60% seen once, with over 5.5% in the top ten. Sequencing was done on a sample of blood. All receptors derive from a man aged 18 to 30 in good health. The CDR3 runs from the conserved cysteine through the conserved F or W. A clone size is listed for some rows: how often the clone was seen (once, few, many), or a class if it is expanded.

J gene | V gene | clone size | CDR3 protein
TRBJ2-5 | TRBV11-2 | . | CASSLDSGTAGETQYF
TRBJ2-1 | TRBV18 | few | CASSAQGSNNEQFF
TRBJ2-5 | TRBV7-2 | . | CASSLITSGGGETQYF
TRBJ1-2 | TRBV28 | few | CASSPPGLGGYGYTF
TRBJ2-7 | TRBV27 | . | CASSFSDTIYEQYF
TRBJ1-2 | TRBV10-3 | . | CAITPGTGYYQYYGYTF
TRBJ2-1 | TRBV4-1 | . | CTSSQDQRTYNEQFF
TRBJ2-7 | TRBV6-2/TRBV6-3 | once | CASTPVGIANYEQYF
TRBJ2-3 | TRBV11-2 | . | CASSLEPRDTDTQYF
TRBJ1-1 | TRBV29-1 | . | CSVERQAMNTEAFF
TRBJ2-1 | TRBV27 | few | CASGLSGVHNEQFF
TRBJ2-7 | TRBV20-1 | . | CSAPPHGAGFRVYEQYF
TRBJ2-5 | TRBV7-6 | . | CASSSPGGDQETQYF
TRBJ1-1 | TRBV2 | few | CASSEERGGTEAFF
TRBJ1-1 | TRBV27 | many | CASSLTGLNTEAFF
TRBJ1-2 | TRBV29-1 | few | CSVPDGGYGYTF
TRBJ1-2 | TRBV15 | . | CATSRDTGVSYGYTF
TRBJ1-2 | TRBV7-9 | . | CASSLEPGQGAIGYTF
TRBJ1-1 | TRBV5-1 | . | CASKLRRQGMNTEAFF
TRBJ2-1 | TRBV10-3 | . | CATGLGTPNEQFF
TRBJ2-7 | TRBV29-1 | . | CSFVAGLAPYEQYF
TRBJ1-1 | TRBV9 | . | CASSVVRENTEAFF
TRBJ2-7 | TRBV3-1 | . | CASSQELGTSYEQYF
TRBJ2-5 | TRBV24-1 | . | CATSDSGTGEETQYF
. | TRBV11-2 | once | CASSLDVPAETQYF
TRBJ1-5 | TRBV5-5 | . | CASSLWGPSGNQPQHF
TRBJ1-2 | TRBV29-1 | few | CSVPGTGRFNYGYTF
TRBJ2-5 | TRBV6-1 | once | CASSPTPGQGNLAQYF
TRBJ2-7 | TRBV20-1 | few | CSASGPGQGTEQYF
TRBJ2-7 | TRBV7-2 | . | CASSLGDRGCHEQYF
TRBJ2-1 | TRBV13 | . | CASSSEPKDREGRNEQFF
. | TRBV4-2 | . | CASSQWGLAGYEQYF
TRBJ2-2 | TRBV7-9 | . | CASSDRTGGTGELFF
TRBJ1-4 | TRBV20-1 | . | CSAEGGANEKLFF
TRBJ2-5 | TRBV12-3/TRBV12-4 | . | CASTKGGGETQYF
TRBJ2-3 | TRBV2 | . | CASRADRPQGDTQYF
TRBJ1-5 | TRBV9 | . | CASSVVPFQPQHF
TRBJ2-1 | TRBV20-1 | . | CSAPPGLVNYNEQFF
TRBJ2-7 | TRBV6-2/TRBV6-3 | . | CASTSADRVWYF
TRBJ2-7 | TRBV12-3/TRBV12-4 | few | CASSRRDSRYEQYF
. | TRBV7-9 | . | CASSFLVDEQYF
TRBJ2-1 | TRBV6-5 | . | CASRTSGHEQFF
TRBJ2-1 | TRBV7-2 | . | CASSLERRQPLPYNEQFF
TRBJ1-2 | TRBV7-2 | . | CASSLEGGASPNYGYTF
TRBJ2-7 | TRBV11-2 | few | CASSILGQSYEQYF
TRBJ2-7 | TRBV20-1 | once | CSARDHGQGFYEQYF
TRBJ2-2 | TRBV20-1 | . | CSARDSSSENTGELFF
TRBJ2-3 | TRBV7-9 | . | CASRSGRTDTQYF
TRBJ2-7 | TRBV4-2 | few | CAAGLAGVEQYF
TRBJ1-2 | TRBV29-1 | few | CSAWGGGKGLADGYTF
TRBJ2-7 | TRBV5-5 | . | CASSLVGGSYNEQYF
TRBJ2-7 | TRBV7-2 | . | CASSPLSGGPYEQYF
TRBJ2-6 | TRBV4-2 | few | CASSQDLASGANVLTF
TRBJ2-5 | TRBV24-1 | . | CATSDPLYQETQYF